This T cell receptor (beta chain) stems from a study of shared clonotypes between healthy human individuals. Points from the study as a whole: Larger richness was generally estimated for naive than memory subsets.

Execution of the assay was at deep level. TCRdb's copy holds only in-frame clones and misses some; the assay was immunoSEQ multiplex PCR. There are about 660,000 clones in the sample; 74% occur only once, and 1.5% to 2% lies in the top ten. The germline V and J ends were trimmed by 0 bases and 5 bases, with 10 bases remaining between them. Germline V gene lookup returns CDR1 MNHEY and CDR2 SVGAGI. CDR3 size: 14 residues. As to this clone: The target antigen is unknown. At the DNA level, this CDR3 is encoded by other sequences in the same sample as well.

This sequence originates from a woman in her thirties in good health. V gene TRBV6-5 combines with J gene TRBJ1-1; D ambiguous. The sample taken for sequencing was memory CD4+ T cells sorted from blood. The subset here: CD45RA-negative fraction. CDR3 nucleotide sequence: TGTGCCAGCAGTTACTCGAGGGTAGCAACTGAAGCTTTCTTT. Translated: CASSYSRVATEAFF.